This entry concerns a single TCR beta chain. Its target is not known. This sample stems from a study of shared clonotypes between healthy human individuals. Regarding the study as a whole: Blood was the only sampled material, and tissue repertoires likely differ.

From germline, CDR1 is MNHEY and CDR2 SMNVEV (reference sequence). The CDR3 runs 14 residues. The germline V and J ends were trimmed by 3 bases and 1 base, with 9 bases remaining between them. Deep was the level at which the assay was run. Using immunoSEQ multiplex PCR, the repertoire was profiled, and TCRdb retains in-frame clones only, with some absent. The profile shows some 2,500,000 clones, roughly 93% of them singletons. This chain uses TRBV27 with TRBJ1-1; D gene unclear. This sequence originates from a young man in good health. Some clones in this sample may be carry-over from other donors' samples. The material sequenced was naive CD4+ T cells from PBMCs. Subset indicated: CD45RA+ positively selected. The CDR3 coding sequence is TGTGCCAGCAGTTTGGTCGGCGGGAACACTGAAGCTTTCTTT. Amino acid sequence: CASSLVGGNTEAFF.